Listed here are 4 T cell receptor beta chains from one sample, sequenced in a study of cytomegalovirus exposure and HLA in healthy donors (dated by TCRdb to 2016 to 2017). To prepare the library, the immunoSEQ multiplex PCR assay was applied. A mixture of 60 forward primers for TCR Vbeta segments and 13 reverse primers for TCR Jbeta segments was used in the multiplex PCR. The immuneACCESS repertoire file appears here via TCRdb, limited to in-frame rearrangements. These files lack a portion of the clones; in checked studies, under half of the deficit traces to unresolved V genes, and the cause of the others is not known. The sample table records some 65,000 clones; roughly 73% of these occur just once. The leading ten clones occupy roughly 25% of the sample. The sample taken for sequencing was PBMCs. The receptors were gathered from a woman in her thirties or forties in good health and CMV-seropositive.

This chain uses TRBV4-1 with TRBJ2-3; the match to TRBD2 covers 8 bases. CDR3 length equals 17 residues. The V segment lost 5 bases and the J segment 4 bases; nucleotides outside the gene matches: 14. Germline V gene sequence: CDR1 MGHRA, CDR2 YSYEKL. CDR3 DNA: TGCGCCAGCAGCGCGGGGACTAGTATCCTCTGGGCAGATACGCAGTATTTT. Translating gives CASSAGTSILWADTQYF.

This sequence joins TRBV28 and TRBJ1-4, with D tentatively TRBD1 (5 bases). Germline V gene sequence: CDR1 MDHEN, CDR2 SYDVKM. This CDR3 has 14 residues. V dropped 4 bases and J dropped 8 bases, with 14 bases sitting between them. CDR3 amino acids: CASSSRQLTEKLFF. Here the CDR3 DNA reads TGTGCCAGCAGTTCTCGACAGTTAACCGAAAAACTGTTTTTT.

The chain uses TRBV5-6 and TRBJ2-1; the D gene is possibly TRBD2 (6 bases). The CDR3 totals 15 residues. Germline V CDR1 and CDR2: SGHDT, YYEEEE. Between the trimmed V and J ends, which lost 0 bases and 0 bases, there was a span of 7 bases. CDR3 in DNA: TGTGCCAGCAGCTTGGTGGGGGGCTCCTACAATGAGCAGTTCTTC. Amino acids: CASSLVGGSYNEQFF.

This chain uses TRBV19 with TRBJ1-2; weak D call: TRBD1 (5 bases). The CDR3 is 15 residues long. V lost 3 bases to trimming and J lost 6 bases, with 17 bases between them. Germline V gene lookup returns CDR1 LNHDA and CDR2 SQIVND (reference sequence). CDR3 in amino acids: CASSMGGTAGNGYTF. DNA of the CDR3: TGTGCCAGTAGTATGGGGGGAACAGCTGGGAATGGCTACACCTTC.